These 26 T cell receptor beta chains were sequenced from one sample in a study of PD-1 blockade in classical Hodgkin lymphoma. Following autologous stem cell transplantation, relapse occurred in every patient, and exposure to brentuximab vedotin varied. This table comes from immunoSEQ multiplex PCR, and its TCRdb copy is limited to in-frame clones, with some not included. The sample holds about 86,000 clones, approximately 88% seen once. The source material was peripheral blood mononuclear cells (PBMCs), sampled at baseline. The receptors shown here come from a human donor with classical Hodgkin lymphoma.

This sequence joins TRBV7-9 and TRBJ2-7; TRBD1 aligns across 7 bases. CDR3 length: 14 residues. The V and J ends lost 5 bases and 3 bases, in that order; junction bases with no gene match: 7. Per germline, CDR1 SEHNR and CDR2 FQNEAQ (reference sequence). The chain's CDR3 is CASSTKGAVYEQYF. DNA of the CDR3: TGTGCCAGCAGCACTAAGGGGGCAGTCTACGAGCAGTACTTC.

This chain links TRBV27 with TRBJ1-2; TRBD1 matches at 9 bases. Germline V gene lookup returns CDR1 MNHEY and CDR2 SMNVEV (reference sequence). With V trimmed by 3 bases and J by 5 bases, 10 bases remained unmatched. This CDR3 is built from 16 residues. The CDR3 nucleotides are TGTGCCAGCAGTTTGGTTGCGGGACAGGGAGGTTATGGCTACACCTTC. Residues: CASSLVAGQGGYGYTF.

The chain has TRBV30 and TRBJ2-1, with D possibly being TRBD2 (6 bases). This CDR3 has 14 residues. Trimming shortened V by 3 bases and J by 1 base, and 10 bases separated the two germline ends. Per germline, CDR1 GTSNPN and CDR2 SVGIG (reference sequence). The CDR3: CAWRNSGSYNEQFF. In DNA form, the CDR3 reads TGTGCCTGGAGGAATAGCGGATCCTACAATGAGCAGTTCTTC.

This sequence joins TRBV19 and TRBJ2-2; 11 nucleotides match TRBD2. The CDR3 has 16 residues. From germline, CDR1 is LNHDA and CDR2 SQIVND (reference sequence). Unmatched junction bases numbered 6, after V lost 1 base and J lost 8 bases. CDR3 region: CASSIVGTSGVGELFF. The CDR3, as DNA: TGTGCCAGTAGTATAGTTGGGACTAGCGGTGTAGGGGAGCTGTTTTTT. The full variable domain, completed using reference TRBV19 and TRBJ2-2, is DGGITQSPKYLFRKEGQNVTLSCEQNLNHDAMYWYRQDPGQGLRLIYYSQIVNDFQKGDIAEGYSVSREKKESFPLTVTSAQKNPTAFYLCASSIVGTSGVGELFFGEGSRLTVL.

CDR3 sequence reads: CASSLGSSYNEQFF. CDR3 sequence (DNA): TGTGCCAGCAGTCTGGGTAGCTCCTACAATGAGCAGTTCTTC. The genes are TRBV27 and TRBJ2-1; D is uncertain. The V end lost 5 bases, the J end lost 0 bases, and 8 bases lay between the germline ends. Germline loops: CDR1 MNHEY, CDR2 SMNVEV (reference sequence). The CDR3 runs to 14 residues.

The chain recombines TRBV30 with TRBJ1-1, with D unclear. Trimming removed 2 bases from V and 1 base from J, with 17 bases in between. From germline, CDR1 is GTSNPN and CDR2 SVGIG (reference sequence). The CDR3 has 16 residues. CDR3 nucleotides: TGTGCCTGGAGTCAGCCTTCCGGTGGTGGGAACACTGAAGCTTTCTTT. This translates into CAWSQPSGGGNTEAFF.

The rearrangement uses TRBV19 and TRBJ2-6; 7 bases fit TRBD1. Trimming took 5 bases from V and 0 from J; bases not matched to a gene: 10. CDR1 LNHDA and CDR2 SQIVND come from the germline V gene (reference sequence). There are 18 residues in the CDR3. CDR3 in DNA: TGTGCCAGTAGTGGGGGACAGCTCTACTTCTCTGGGGCCAACGTCCTGACTTTC. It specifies CASSGGQLYFSGANVLTF.

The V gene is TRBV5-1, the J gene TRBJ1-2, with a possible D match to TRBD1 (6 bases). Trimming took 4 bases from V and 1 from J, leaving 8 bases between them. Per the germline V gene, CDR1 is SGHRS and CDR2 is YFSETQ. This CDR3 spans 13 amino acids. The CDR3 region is CASSKGVNYGYTF. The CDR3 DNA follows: TGCGCCAGCAGCAAGGGGGTTAACTATGGCTACACCTTC.

The CDR3 nucleotides are TGTGCCAGCATCCGGACTAGCGGGAATTACAATGAGCAGTTCTTC. Protein sequence: CASIRTSGNYNEQFF. The V call is TRBV2, the J call TRBJ2-1, with TRBD2 matching over 12 bases. The CDR3 length is 15 residues. The V gene end was trimmed by 7 bases and the J gene end by 4 bases; junction bases not matched to a gene: 5. Germline CDR1 reads SNHLY; CDR2 reads FYNNEI.

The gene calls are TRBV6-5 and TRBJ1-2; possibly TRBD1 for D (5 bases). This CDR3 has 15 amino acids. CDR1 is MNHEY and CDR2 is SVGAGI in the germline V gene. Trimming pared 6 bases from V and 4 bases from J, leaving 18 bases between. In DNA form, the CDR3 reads TGTGCCAGCAGCCAAGGGCAGGGCTTAGGCTATGGCTACACCTTC. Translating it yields CASSQGQGLGYGYTF.

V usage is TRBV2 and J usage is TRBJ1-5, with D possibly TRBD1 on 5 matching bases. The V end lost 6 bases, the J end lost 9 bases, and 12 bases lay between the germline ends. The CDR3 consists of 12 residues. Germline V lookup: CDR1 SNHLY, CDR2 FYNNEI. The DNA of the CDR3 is TGTGCCAGCAGGGTAACGGGGGGGCCCCAGCATTTT. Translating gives CASRVTGGPQHF.

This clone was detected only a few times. The CDR3 loop reads CASSPMEVGYTF. DNA of the CDR3: TGTGCCAGCAGTCCAATGGAGGTCGGGTACACCTTC. The chain uses TRBV28 and TRBJ1-2; D uncertain. Trimming left V 5 bases short and J 11 bases short, with 15 bases between. The CDR3 has 12 amino acids. The germline CDR1 and CDR2 sequences are MDHEN and SYDVKM.

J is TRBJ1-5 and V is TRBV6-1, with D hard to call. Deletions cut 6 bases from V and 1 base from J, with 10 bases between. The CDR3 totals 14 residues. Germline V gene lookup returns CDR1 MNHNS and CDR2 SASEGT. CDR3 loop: CASSQGRSNQPQHF. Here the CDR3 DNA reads TGTGCCAGCAGCCAAGGGAGGAGCAATCAGCCCCAGCATTTT.

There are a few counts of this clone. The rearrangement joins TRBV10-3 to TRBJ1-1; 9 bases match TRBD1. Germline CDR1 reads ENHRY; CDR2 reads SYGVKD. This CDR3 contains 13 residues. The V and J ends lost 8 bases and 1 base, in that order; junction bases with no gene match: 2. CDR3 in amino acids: CAISTGGNTEAFF. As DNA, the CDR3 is TGTGCCATCTCGACAGGGGGGAACACTGAAGCTTTCTTT.

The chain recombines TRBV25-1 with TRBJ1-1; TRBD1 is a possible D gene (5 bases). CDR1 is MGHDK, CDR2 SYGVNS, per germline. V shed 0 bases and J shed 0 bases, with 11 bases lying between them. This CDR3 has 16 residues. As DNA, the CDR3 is TGTGCCAGCAGTGAATACGACAGCCTCATGAACACTGAAGCTTTCTTT. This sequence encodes CASSEYDSLMNTEAFF.

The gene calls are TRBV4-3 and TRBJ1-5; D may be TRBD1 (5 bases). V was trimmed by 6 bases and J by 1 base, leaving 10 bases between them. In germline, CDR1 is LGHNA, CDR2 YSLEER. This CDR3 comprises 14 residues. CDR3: CASRGLGSNQPQHF. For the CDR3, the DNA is TGCGCCAGCAGGGGGCTCGGGAGCAATCAGCCCCAGCATTTT.

Written as DNA, the CDR3 is TGTGCCAGCAGTGACTCTGCAGGTATGAACACTGAAGCTTTCTTT. Translated: CASSDSAGMNTEAFF. The V and J genes are TRBV6-4 and TRBJ1-1; D uncertain. The germline gives CDR1 MRHNA, CDR2 SNTAGT. There are 15 residues in the CDR3. V gave up 0 bases and J gave up 0 bases, with 8 bases separating them.

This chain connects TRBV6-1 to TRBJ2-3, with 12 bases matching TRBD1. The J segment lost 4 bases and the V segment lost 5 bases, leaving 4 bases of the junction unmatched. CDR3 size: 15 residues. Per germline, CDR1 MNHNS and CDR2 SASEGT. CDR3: CASSPGQGASDTQYF. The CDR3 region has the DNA TGTGCCAGCAGTCCGGGACAGGGGGCGTCAGATACGCAGTATTTT.

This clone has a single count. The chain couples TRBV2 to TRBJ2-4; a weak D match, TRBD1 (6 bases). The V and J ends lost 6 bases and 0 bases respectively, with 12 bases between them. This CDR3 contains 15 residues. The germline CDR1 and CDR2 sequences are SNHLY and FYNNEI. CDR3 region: CASSGTHLAKNIQYF. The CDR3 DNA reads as TGTGCCAGCAGCGGGACACATTTAGCCAAAAACATTCAGTACTTC.

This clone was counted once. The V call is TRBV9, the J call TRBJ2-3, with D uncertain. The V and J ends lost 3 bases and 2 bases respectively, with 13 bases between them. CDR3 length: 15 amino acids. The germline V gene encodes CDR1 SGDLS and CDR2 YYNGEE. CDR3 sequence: CASSGQDFITDTQYF. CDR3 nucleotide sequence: TGTGCCAGCAGCGGACAAGACTTCATCACAGATACGCAGTATTTT. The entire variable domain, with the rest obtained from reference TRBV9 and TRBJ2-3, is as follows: DSGVTQTPKHLITATGQRVTLRCSPRSGDLSVYWYQQSLDQGLQFLIQYYNGEERAKGNILERFSAQQFPDLHSELNLSSLELGDSALYFCASSGQDFITDTQYFGPGTRLTVL.

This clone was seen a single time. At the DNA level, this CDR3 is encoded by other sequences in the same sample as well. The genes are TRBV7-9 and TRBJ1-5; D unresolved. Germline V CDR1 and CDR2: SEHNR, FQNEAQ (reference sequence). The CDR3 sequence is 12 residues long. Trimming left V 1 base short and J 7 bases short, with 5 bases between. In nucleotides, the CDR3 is TGTGCCAGCAGCTTAGGGAACCAGCCCCAGCATTTT. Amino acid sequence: CASSLGNQPQHF.

The chain's CDR3 is CASSTGQGSYTF. The CDR3 nucleotides read TGTGCCAGCAGCACGGGACAGGGAAGCTACACCTTC. The chain joins TRBV7-9 to TRBJ1-2, with 9 bases fitting TRBD1. The CDR3 extends over 12 amino acids. Germline CDR1 SEHNR, CDR2 FQNEAQ (reference sequence). After removal of 5 bases from V and 9 bases from J, the junction contained 4 bases not matched to a gene.

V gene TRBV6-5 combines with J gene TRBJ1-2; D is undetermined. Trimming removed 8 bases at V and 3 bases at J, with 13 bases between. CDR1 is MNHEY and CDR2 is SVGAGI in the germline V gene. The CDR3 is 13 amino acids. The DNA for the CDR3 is TGTGCCAGCTCAGACGGAACTCACTATGGCTACACCTTC. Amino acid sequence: CASSDGTHYGYTF.

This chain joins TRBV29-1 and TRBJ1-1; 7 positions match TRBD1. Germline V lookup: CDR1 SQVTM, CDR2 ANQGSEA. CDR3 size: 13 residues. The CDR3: CTGKGAMNTEAFF. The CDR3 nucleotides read TGCACCGGGAAGGGGGCTATGAACACTGAAGCTTTCTTT.

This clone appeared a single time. CDR3 amino acids: CASSESSQFYEQYF. The CDR3 DNA is TGCGCCAGCAGTGAGTCGTCACAGTTCTACGAGCAGTACTTC. The J gene is TRBJ2-7, the V gene TRBV10-2; D unresolved. The germline gives CDR1 WSHSY, CDR2 SAAADI. V was cut by 0 bases and J by 3 bases, with 9 bases left in between. This CDR3 has 14 amino acids.

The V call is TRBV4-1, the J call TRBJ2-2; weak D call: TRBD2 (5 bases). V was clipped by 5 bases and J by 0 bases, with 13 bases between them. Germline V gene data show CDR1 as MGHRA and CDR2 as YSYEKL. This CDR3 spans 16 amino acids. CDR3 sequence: CASSSVSGANTGELFF. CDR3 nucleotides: TGCGCCAGCAGCTCGGTAAGCGGCGCGAACACCGGGGAGCTGTTTTTT.